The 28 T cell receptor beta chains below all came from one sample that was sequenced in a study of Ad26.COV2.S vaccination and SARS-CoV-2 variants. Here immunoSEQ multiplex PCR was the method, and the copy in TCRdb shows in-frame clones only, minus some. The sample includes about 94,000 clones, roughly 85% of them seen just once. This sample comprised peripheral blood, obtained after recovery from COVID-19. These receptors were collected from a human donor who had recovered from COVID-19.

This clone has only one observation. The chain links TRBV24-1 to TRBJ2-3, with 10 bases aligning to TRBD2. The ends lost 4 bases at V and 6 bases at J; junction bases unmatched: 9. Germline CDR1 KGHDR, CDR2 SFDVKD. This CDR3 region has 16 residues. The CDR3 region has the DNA TGTGCCACCAGTGACCCAAGCGGGAGGGCCATCGATACGCAGTATTTT. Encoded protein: CATSDPSGRAIDTQYF.

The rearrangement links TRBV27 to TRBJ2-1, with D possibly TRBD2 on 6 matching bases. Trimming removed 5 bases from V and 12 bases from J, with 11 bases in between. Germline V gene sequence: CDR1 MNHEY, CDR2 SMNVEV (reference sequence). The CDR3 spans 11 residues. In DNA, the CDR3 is TGTGCCAGCAGTCCCTGGGGGGTGCAGTTCTTC. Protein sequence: CASSPWGVQFF.

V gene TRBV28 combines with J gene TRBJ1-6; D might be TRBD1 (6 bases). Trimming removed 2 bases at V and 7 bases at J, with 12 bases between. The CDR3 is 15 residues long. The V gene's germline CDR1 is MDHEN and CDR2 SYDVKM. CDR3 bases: TGTGCCAGCAGTTTAGTCAGGGGACGAAATTCACCCCTCCACTTT. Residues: CASSLVRGRNSPLHF. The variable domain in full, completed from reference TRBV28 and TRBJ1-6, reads DVKVTQSSRYLVKRTGEKVFLECVQDMDHENMFWYRQDPGLGLRLIYFSYDVKMKEKGDIPEGYSVSREKKERFSLILESASTNQTSMYLCASSLVRGRNSPLHFGNGTRLTVT.

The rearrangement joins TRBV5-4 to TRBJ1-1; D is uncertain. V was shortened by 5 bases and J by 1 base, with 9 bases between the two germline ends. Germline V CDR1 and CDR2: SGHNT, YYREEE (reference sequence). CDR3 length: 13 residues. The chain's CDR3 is CASRSMQNTEAFF. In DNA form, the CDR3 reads TGTGCCAGCAGGAGCATGCAGAACACTGAAGCTTTCTTT.

CDR3 region: CASSQAGSTGELFF. In DNA, the CDR3 is TGTGCCAGCAGCCAGGCCGGGTCCACCGGGGAGCTGTTTTTT. The chain combines TRBV4-2 with TRBJ2-2; D gene ambiguous. Germline V CDR1 and CDR2: LGHNA, YNFKEQ. V dropped 3 bases and J dropped 4 bases, with 9 bases sitting between them. The CDR3 length is 14 residues.

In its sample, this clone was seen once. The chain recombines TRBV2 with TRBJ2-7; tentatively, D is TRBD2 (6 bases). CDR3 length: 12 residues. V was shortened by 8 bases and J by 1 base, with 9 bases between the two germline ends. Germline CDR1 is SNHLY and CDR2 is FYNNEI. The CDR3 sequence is CASYGGSYEQYF. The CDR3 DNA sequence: TGTGCCAGCTATGGAGGGTCCTACGAGCAGTACTTC.

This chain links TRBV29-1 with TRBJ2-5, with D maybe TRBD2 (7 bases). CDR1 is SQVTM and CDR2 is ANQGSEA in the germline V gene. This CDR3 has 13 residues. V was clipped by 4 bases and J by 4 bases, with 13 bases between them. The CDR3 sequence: CSVGQGRGETQYF. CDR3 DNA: TGCAGCGTTGGCCAGGGGAGGGGAGAGACCCAGTACTTC.

The DNA for the CDR3 is TGTGCCAGCAGCCAAGTAGCGGGCGGTGGGGGGGAGCAGTTCTTC. It codes for CASSQVAGGGGEQFF. The chain is built from TRBV14 and TRBJ2-1; TRBD2 agrees at 7 bases. The CDR3 is 15 residues long. Germline CDR1 reads SGHDN; CDR2 reads FVKESK. Trimming removed 1 base from V and 10 bases from J; junction bases left unmatched: 10.

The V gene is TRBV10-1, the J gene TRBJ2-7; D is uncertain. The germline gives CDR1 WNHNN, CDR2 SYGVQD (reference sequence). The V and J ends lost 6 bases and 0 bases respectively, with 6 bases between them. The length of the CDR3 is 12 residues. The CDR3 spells CASSHSSYEQYF. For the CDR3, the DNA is TGCGCCAGCAGCCACAGCTCCTACGAGCAGTACTTC.

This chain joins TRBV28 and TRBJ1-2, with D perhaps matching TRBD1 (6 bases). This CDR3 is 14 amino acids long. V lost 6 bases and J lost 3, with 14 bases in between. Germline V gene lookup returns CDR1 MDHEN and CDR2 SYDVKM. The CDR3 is CASSGGQLHYGYTF. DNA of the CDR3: TGTGCCAGCAGCGGGGGCCAGTTGCACTATGGCTACACCTTC.

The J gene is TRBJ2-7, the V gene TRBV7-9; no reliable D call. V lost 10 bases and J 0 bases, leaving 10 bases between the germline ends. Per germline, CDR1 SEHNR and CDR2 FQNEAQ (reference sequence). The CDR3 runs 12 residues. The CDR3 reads CATGFSSYEQYF. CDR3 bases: TGTGCCACGGGTTTTAGCTCCTACGAGCAGTACTTC.

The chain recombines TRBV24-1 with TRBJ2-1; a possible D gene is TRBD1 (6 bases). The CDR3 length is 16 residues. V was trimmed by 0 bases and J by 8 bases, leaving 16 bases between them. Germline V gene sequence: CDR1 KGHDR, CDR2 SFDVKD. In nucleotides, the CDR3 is TGTGCCACCAGTGATTTGAGGGGGACACTGGGCGATGAGCAGTTCTTC. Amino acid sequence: CATSDLRGTLGDEQFF.

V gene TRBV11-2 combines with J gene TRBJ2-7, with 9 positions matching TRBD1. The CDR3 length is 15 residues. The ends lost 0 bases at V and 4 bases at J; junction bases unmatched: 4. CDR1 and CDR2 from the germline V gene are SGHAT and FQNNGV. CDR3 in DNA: TGTGCCAGCAGCTTAGATCAGGGACAGGGATACGAGCAGTACTTC. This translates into CASSLDQGQGYEQYF.

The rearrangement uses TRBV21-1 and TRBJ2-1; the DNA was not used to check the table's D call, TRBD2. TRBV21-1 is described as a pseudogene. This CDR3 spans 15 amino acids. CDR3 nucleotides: TGTGCCAGCAGCAAAGGGGGGGGTCCCTACAATGAGCAGTTCTTC. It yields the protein CASSKGGGPYNEQFF.

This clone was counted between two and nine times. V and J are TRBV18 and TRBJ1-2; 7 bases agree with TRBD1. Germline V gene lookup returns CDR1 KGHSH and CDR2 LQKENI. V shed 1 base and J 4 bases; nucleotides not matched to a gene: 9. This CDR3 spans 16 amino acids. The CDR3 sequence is CASSPHAGGAVYGYTF. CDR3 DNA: TGTGCCAGCTCACCACATGCAGGGGGGGCTGTCTATGGCTACACCTTC.

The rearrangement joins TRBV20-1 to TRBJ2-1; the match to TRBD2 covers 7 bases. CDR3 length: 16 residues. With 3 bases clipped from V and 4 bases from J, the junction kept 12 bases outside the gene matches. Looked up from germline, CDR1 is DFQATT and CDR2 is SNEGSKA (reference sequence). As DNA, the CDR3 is TGCAGTGCTAGTGGGCCCGGACTAGGGCGTTACAATGAGCAGTTCTTC. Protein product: CSASGPGLGRYNEQFF.

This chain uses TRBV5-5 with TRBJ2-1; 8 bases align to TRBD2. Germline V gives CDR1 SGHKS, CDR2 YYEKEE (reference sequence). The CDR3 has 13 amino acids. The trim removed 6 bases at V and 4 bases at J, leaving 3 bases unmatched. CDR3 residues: CASKREPYNEQFF. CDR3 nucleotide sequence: TGTGCCAGCAAGCGGGAGCCTTACAATGAGCAGTTCTTC.

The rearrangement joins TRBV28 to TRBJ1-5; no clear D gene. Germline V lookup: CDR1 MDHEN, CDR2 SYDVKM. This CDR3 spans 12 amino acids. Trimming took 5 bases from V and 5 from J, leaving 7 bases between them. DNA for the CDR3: TGTGCCAGCAGTAGGGCCCATCAGCCCCAGCATTTT. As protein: CASSRAHQPQHF.

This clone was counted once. CDR3 residues: CASSVDLGTSSGRSDEQFF. The DNA of the CDR3 is TGTGCCAGCAGCGTAGACCTTGGGACTAGTTCAGGTCGGAGTGATGAGCAGTTCTTC. The chain couples TRBV9 to TRBJ2-1, with 8 bases fitting TRBD2. This CDR3 has 19 residues. CDR1 SGDLS and CDR2 YYNGEE come from the germline V gene. V gave up 0 bases and J gave up 8 bases; unmatched junction bases: 19.

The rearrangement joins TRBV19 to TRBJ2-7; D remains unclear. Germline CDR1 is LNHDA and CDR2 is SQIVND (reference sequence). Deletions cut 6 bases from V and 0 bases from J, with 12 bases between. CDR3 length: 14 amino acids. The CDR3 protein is CASRLEDVSYEQYF. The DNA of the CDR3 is TGTGCCAGTAGACTCGAGGACGTCTCCTACGAGCAGTACTTC.

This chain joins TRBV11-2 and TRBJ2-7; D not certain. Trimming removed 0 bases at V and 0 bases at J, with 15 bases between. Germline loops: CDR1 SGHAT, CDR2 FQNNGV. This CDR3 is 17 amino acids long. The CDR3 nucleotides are TGTGCCAGCAGCTTAGACGAGTTAGTCGGCTACTCCTACGAGCAGTACTTC. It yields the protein CASSLDELVGYSYEQYF.

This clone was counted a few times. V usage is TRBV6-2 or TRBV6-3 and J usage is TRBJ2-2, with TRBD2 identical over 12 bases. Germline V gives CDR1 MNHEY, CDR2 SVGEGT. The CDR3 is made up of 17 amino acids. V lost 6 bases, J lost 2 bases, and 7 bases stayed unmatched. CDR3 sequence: CASSHSGLAGNTGELFF. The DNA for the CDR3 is TGTGCCAGCAGCCACTCCGGACTAGCGGGAAACACCGGGGAGCTGTTTTTT.

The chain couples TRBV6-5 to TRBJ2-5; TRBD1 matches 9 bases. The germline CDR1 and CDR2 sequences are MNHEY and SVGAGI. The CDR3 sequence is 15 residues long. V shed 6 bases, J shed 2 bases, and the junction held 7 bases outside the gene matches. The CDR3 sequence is CASSTGTGFQETQYF. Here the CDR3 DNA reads TGTGCCAGCAGCACCGGGACAGGGTTTCAAGAGACCCAGTACTTC.

The CDR3 loop reads CASSPWTGDLYGYTF. CDR3 in DNA: TGTGCCAGCAGCCCATGGACAGGGGATCTCTATGGCTACACCTTC. J is TRBJ1-2 and V is TRBV5-6; 9 bases align to TRBD1. This CDR3 is built from 15 residues. CDR1 SGHDT and CDR2 YYEEEE come from the germline V gene. The junction had 8 bases not matched to a gene; V was cut back by 4 bases and J by 4 bases.

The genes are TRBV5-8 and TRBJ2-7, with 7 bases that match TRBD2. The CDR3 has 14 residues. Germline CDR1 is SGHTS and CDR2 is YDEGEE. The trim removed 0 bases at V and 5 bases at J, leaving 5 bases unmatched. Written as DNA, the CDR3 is TGTGCCAGCAGCTTGGGAAGCGGGGATAACGAGCAGTACTTC. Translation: CASSLGSGDNEQYF.

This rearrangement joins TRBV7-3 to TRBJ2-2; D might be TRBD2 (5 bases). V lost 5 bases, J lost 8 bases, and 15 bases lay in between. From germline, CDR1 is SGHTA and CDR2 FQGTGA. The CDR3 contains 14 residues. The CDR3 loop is CASSARPWEGELFF. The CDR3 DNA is TGTGCCAGCAGCGCTCGTCCGTGGGAGGGGGAGCTGTTTTTT.

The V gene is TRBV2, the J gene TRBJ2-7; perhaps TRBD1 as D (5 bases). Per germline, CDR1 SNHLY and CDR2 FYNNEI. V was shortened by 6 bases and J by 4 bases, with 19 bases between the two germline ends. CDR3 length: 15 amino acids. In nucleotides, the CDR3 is TGTGCCAGCAGGAAAGGACATGGCTTGGAGTACGAGCAGTACTTC. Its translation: CASRKGHGLEYEQYF.

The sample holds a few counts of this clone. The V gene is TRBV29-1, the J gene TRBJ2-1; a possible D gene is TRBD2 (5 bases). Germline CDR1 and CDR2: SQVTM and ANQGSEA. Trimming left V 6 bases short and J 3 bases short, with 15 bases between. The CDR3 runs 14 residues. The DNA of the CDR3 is TGCAGCGTGGCTAAACACCGGGACTACAATGAGCAGTTCTTC. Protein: CSVAKHRDYNEQFF.